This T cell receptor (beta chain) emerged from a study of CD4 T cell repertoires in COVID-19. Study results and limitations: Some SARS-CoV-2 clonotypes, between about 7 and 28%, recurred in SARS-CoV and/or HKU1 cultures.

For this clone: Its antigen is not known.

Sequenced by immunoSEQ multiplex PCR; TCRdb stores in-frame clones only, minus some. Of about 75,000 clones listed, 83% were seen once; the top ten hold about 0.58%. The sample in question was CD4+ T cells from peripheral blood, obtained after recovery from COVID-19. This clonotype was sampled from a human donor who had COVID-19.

The CDR3 loop is CASSPYGNEQFF. DNA for the CDR3: TGTGCCAGCAGCCCCTACGGGAATGAGCAGTTCTTC. This chain uses TRBV11-3 with TRBJ2-1; D remains ambiguous. Germline CDR1 reads SGHNT; CDR2 reads YENEEA. The CDR3 covers 12 residues. V dropped 5 bases and J dropped 7 bases, with 9 bases sitting between them. Full variable domain (rest looked up from reference TRBV11-3 and TRBJ2-1): EAGVVQSPRYKIIEKKQPVAFWCNPISGHNTLYWYLQNLGQGPELLIRYENEEAVDDSQLPKDRFSAERLKGVDSTLKIQPAELGDSAVYLCASSPYGNEQFFGPGTRLTVL.